This T cell receptor beta chain was identified in a study of cytotoxic CD8 clonotypes in ibrutinib-treated CLL. Study-wide results and caveats: Public clonotypes showed up rarely, and on treatment they shrank or held steady.

Some clones are missing from TCRdb's copy, which holds only in-frame ones; the method was immunoSEQ multiplex PCR. The data contain 160,000 or so clones, roughly 86% of them singletons. This clone has just one count. Its antigen is as yet unknown. The CDR3 is 13 residues long. The V gene lost 0 bases and the J gene lost 5 bases, with 6 bases spanning the gap. Per the germline V gene, CDR1 is SGDLS and CDR2 is YYNGEE. The specimen was PBMCs, collected after 12 months of ibrutinib treatment. This chain connects TRBV9 to TRBJ2-1; D perhaps matches TRBD2 (5 bases). The receptor comes from a human donor with chronic lymphocytic leukemia. In nucleotides, the CDR3 is TGTGCCAGCAGCGTAGGGGGAGACAATGAGCAGTTCTTC. Its protein product is CASSVGGDNEQFF. Variable domain in full (rest from reference TRBV9 and TRBJ2-1): DSGVTQTPKHLITATGQRVTLRCSPRSGDLSVYWYQQSLDQGLQFLIQYYNGEERAKGNILERFSAQQFPDLHSELNLSSLELGDSALYFCASSVGGDNEQFFGPGTRLTVL.